The rows below give T cell receptor beta chains drawn from one sample of a study of vaccination and CD4 T cells after COVID-19. MiXCR, run by TCRdb on the PCR reads, gives a single entry per CDR3 protein. The profile shows approximately 30,000 distinct CDR3 sequences, under 60% of them singletons. This specimen consisted of CD4+ T cells from blood, obtained about 7 months after SARS-CoV-2 vaccination. Receptors originate from a human donor who had recovered from COVID-19. CDR3s include the opening cysteine and the closing phenylalanine or tryptophan. D genes are given only for firm matches. Some rows mark clone size as missing; the rest say once, few, many or name a class of expanded clone.

TGCAGTGCCCTAGACGGGGGAGGGCCCGGGGAGCTGTTTTTT CSALDGGGPGELFF few TRBV20-1 TRBD2 TRBJ2-2
TGTGCCAGCAGCTTGGAAACAGGGTTTGGCTACACCTTC CASSLETGFGYTF few TRBV7-9 . TRBJ1-2
TGCAGTGCTAGGGATCGACGGGACAGCTACACTGAAGCTTTCTTT CSARDRRDSYTEAFF few TRBV20-1 TRBD1 TRBJ1-1
TGTGCCAGCAGCTCCTACGAACAGGGAGGAGATACGCAGTATTTT CASSSYEQGGDTQYF . TRBV7-3 . TRBJ2-3
TGTGCCAGCACCCAGGGAAATCCCACCCGCTATGGCTACACCTTC CASTQGNPTRYGYTF few TRBV6-1 . TRBJ1-2
TGTGCCAGCAGTGATTCTGTGGGGAATCAGCCCCAGCATTTT CASSDSVGNQPQHF few TRBV2 . TRBJ1-5
TGTGCCAGCAGTTATGGACAGTACAATGAGCAGTTCTTC CASSYGQYNEQFF . TRBV27 . TRBJ2-1
TGTGCCAGCAGTCCCCAAGGGACTAATCAGCCCCAGCATTTT CASSPQGTNQPQHF few TRBV27 . TRBJ1-5
TGCAGTGCTAGAGAGCCCACCAACTATGGCTACACCTTC CSAREPTNYGYTF few TRBV20-1 . TRBJ1-2
TGTGCCAGCAGCTTAACAGATACGCAGTATTTT CASSLTDTQYF medium-sized TRBV7-2 . TRBJ2-3
TGTGCCATCAGTCCGGATAGGTCGAGCGGTGGCTACACCTTC CAISPDRSSGGYTF few TRBV10-3 . TRBJ1-2
TGTGCCAGTATATCTGGGACTAGCGACGTAGGGGGCCAAGAGACCCAGTACTTC CASISGTSDVGGQETQYF . TRBV19 TRBD2 TRBJ2-5
TGCAGTGCTAGGACGCAGCGCACAGATACGCAGTATTTT CSARTQRTDTQYF . TRBV20-1 . TRBJ2-3
TGTGCCAGCAGTCGTCGACTAGCGGGAGCGGAGGTGGGCAAAAACATTCAGTACTTC CASSRRLAGAEVGKNIQYF . TRBV7-2 TRBD2 TRBJ2-4
TGTGCCAGCAAAAGTAGCGTGGACGAGCAGTACTTC CASKSSVDEQYF . TRBV6-1 . TRBJ2-7
TGTGCCAGCAGGTGGGGGACCTCAGCTTTCTTT CASRWGTSAFF . TRBV28 . TRBJ1-1
TGTGCCAGCAGGGAGGACAGGAGGTCCTACGAGCAGTACTTC CASREDRRSYEQYF . TRBV2 TRBD1 TRBJ2-7
TGTGCCAGCAGCTTGACCGGGATGGCCCACGAGCAGTACTTC CASSLTGMAHEQYF . TRBV7-2 . TRBJ2-7
TGTGCCAGTAGACGACAGGGCAGTAGCACAGATACGCAGTATTTT CASRRQGSSTDTQYF few TRBV19 TRBD1 TRBJ2-3
TGTGCCAGTATTATGATGACAGGAGGAAACACTGAAGCTTTCTTT CASIMMTGGNTEAFF . TRBV19 . TRBJ1-1
TGTGCCAGCAGTTTGGGGACAGGGCTCGATGGCTACACCTTC CASSLGTGLDGYTF . TRBV28 TRBD1 TRBJ1-2
TGTGCCAGCAGTTCGGACAGGGAGAATCAGCCCCAGCATTTT CASSSDRENQPQHF few TRBV27 TRBD1 TRBJ1-5
TGTGCCAGCAGCGCCGGGACCTTTTTTTCACCCCTCCACTTT CASSAGTFFSPLHF few TRBV7-3 . TRBJ1-6
TGTGCCAGCAGTTCATCAATGCCAGGGGGGGGCTACACCTTC CASSSSMPGGGYTF . TRBV27 TRBD1 TRBJ1-2
TGTGCCAGCAGTTTAAGGGTCGAAGGACGTGAAGCTTTCTTT CASSLRVEGREAFF . TRBV28 . TRBJ1-1
TGTGCCAGCAGCTTACCAGACTTTAGGACAGAAGCTTTCTTT CASSLPDFRTEAFF . TRBV7-9 . TRBJ1-1
TGTGCCAGCAGCTTAGATCGGACAGGGAGATACGAGCAGTACTTC CASSLDRTGRYEQYF few TRBV7-8 TRBD1 TRBJ2-7
TGTGCCAGCAGCTCCGGACTAGCGGGAGACGAGCAGTACTTC CASSSGLAGDEQYF once TRBV5-4 TRBD2 TRBJ2-7
TGTGCCAGCAGTAAGGGACTCCCCGGACCCGGGGAGCTGTTTTTT CASSKGLPGPGELFF few TRBV6-1 . TRBJ2-2
TGTGCCAGCAGCGCCGGACAGTCTGGGGCCAACGTCCTGACTTTC CASSAGQSGANVLTF . TRBV6-4 . TRBJ2-6
TGTGCCAGCAGTTACGGCGGAGGGCCAAATTCACCCCTCCACTTT CASSYGGGPNSPLHF few TRBV27 . TRBJ1-6
TGTGCCACCAGCAGAGGGGGAGGCAATCAGCCCCAGCATTTT CATSRGGGNQPQHF . TRBV15 . TRBJ1-5
TGCAGTGTCAGAGACGGGACAGCTCAAAACTATGGCTACACCTTC CSVRDGTAQNYGYTF . TRBV20-1 TRBD1 TRBJ1-2
TGTGCCAGCAGGGTGGCGGGAGTGTCCTACGAGCAGTACTTC CASRVAGVSYEQYF . TRBV6-1 TRBD2 TRBJ2-7
TGCGCCAGCAGCTTGGACAGGGGGGATTCACCCCTCCACTTT CASSLDRGDSPLHF . TRBV5-1 TRBD1 TRBJ1-6
TGTGCCAGCCGGGGACTAGCGGGTTCATCCTACGAGCAGTACTTC CASRGLAGSSYEQYF . TRBV7-2 TRBD2 TRBJ2-7
TGTGCTAGCAGCCCCGGACCGGACAGGGTCTACGAGCAGTACTTC CASSPGPDRVYEQYF . TRBV7-7 TRBD1 TRBJ2-7
TGCAGTGCTCCTTCCCGACAGGGACAATCCTATAATTCACCCCTCCACTTT CSAPSRQGQSYNSPLHF once TRBV20-1 TRBD1 TRBJ1-6
TGTGCCATCAGTGACGACTCTGGAAACACCATATATTTT CAISDDSGNTIYF few TRBV10-3 . TRBJ1-3
TGTGCCAGCAGCCCGTTGTGGGGGTCGTCCTACGAGCAGTACTTC CASSPLWGSSYEQYF few TRBV7-6 . TRBJ2-7
TGTGCCAGCAGTTTAAACCGGGGACTAGCGGGAGGATACGAGCAGTACTTC CASSLNRGLAGGYEQYF . TRBV28 TRBD2 TRBJ2-7
TGTGCCAGCAGCCAGAGTCCCGGGGGAGGGAGGGGCACAGATACGCAGTATTTT CASSQSPGGGRGTDTQYF medium-sized TRBV7-9 TRBD2 TRBJ2-3
TGTGCCAGCAGTTTATCGTCCTTCGGGGACTCTGAAGCTTTCTTT CASSLSSFGDSEAFF few TRBV27 . TRBJ1-1
TGTGCCAGCAGCCACCAAGCTTTTAGGAGCTCCTACGAGCAGTACTTC CASSHQAFRSSYEQYF . TRBV7-2 . TRBJ2-7
TGTGCCAGCAGGGAGGAGGAGGGCGATGAGCAGTTCTTC CASREEEGDEQFF few TRBV7-9 . TRBJ2-1
TGCAGTGCTAGTAAGGGCGAGCAGTACTTC CSASKGEQYF few TRBV20-1 . TRBJ2-7
TGTGCCATCAGTGAGTTTGGTCAGCCCCAGCATTTT CAISEFGQPQHF . TRBV10-3 . TRBJ1-5
TGTGCCAGTAGTATCCTGACAGGCATCCATGGCTACACCTTC CASSILTGIHGYTF few TRBV19 . TRBJ1-2
TGTGCCAGCAGTGACGTAGCGGGAGTGGGGAATGAGCAGTTCTTC CASSDVAGVGNEQFF . TRBV6-4 TRBD2 TRBJ2-1
TGTGCCACCAGCAGGCAGGGGACTAGCGGGGGAACGTACCAAGAGACCCAGTACTTC CATSRQGTSGGTYQETQYF . TRBV15 TRBD2 TRBJ2-5
TGTGCCAGTAGCTTAAGGGGGCGCACAGATACGCAGTATTTT CASSLRGRTDTQYF . TRBV19 TRBD1 TRBJ2-3
TGTGCCAGCAGCCCGGGCCGGGGACTAGCAACACTCACTGGGCAGTTCTTC CASSPGRGLATLTGQFF . TRBV6-2/TRBV6-3 TRBD2 TRBJ2-1
TGTGCCAGTAGTAGCCAGGGCGCCCAAGAGACCCAGTACTTC CASSSQGAQETQYF . TRBV19 . TRBJ2-5
TGTGCCAGCAGTGAAATGTGGGACCGACCTTCACCCCTCCACTTT CASSEMWDRPSPLHF . TRBV2 . TRBJ1-6
TGTGCCAGCAGCTTAGGATGGACCGCAGCCTATGAGCAGTTCTTC CASSLGWTAAYEQFF few TRBV7-2 . TRBJ2-1
TGTACCAGCAGTGACCAGGTCGTAGCGGGTCGGGTTGAGCAGTTCTTC CTSSDQVVAGRVEQFF . TRBV2 TRBD2 TRBJ2-1